Included here is one T cell receptor (beta chain) sequence, with context. The ends were cut back, 0 bases at V and 4 bases at J, with 11 bases in the middle. This CDR3 region has 16 residues. The germline gives CDR1 SGDLS, CDR2 YYNGEE. Profiling relied on immunoSEQ multiplex PCR, and the TCRdb table lists in-frame clones only, not all of them. The sample shows roughly 2.1 million clones, about 93% of them seen only once. This sample is part of a study of shared clonotypes between healthy human individuals. Cells designated naive CD8 were CD45RO-negative and were positively selected for CCR7, with terminally differentiated effector memory CD45RA+ cells excluded.

This TCR came from a man aged 18 to 29 in good health. Some clones in this sample may be carry-over from other donors' samples. V usage is TRBV9 and J usage is TRBJ2-6; D may correspond to TRBD1 or TRBD2 (6 bases each). Source material: naive CD8+ T cells from PBMCs. For the CDR3, the DNA is TGTGCCAGCAGCGTAGGAGGGGGGCTCGGGGCCAACGTCCTGACTTTC. Amino acids: CASSVGGGLGANVLTF. Full variable domain (rest looked up from reference TRBV9 and TRBJ2-6): DSGVTQTPKHLITATGQRVTLRCSPRSGDLSVYWYQQSLDQGLQFLIQYYNGEERAKGNILERFSAQQFPDLHSELNLSSLELGDSALYFCASSVGGGLGANVLTFGAGSRLTVL.